The clone carrying this T cell receptor (beta chain) was picked up one time. Its target is not known. As for time point: week 11, during vaccination. With topical imiquimod, each dose of the vaccine consisted of 300 ug of mutant IDH1 20-mer peptide. This sample stems from a study of a mutant IDH1 vaccine in newly diagnosed glioma. Whole-study context: Patients were pretreated with radiotherapy, temozolomide, or both, mostly both.

Germline CDR1 reads MNHEY; CDR2 reads SMNVEV (reference sequence). Trimming took off 3 bases at V and 0 bases at J, with 9 bases between the two ends. The CDR3 sequence is 14 residues long. Sequenced by immunoSEQ multiplex PCR; TCRdb stores in-frame clones only, minus some. The sample consists of about 32,000 clones, about 73% of them appearing once. The chain is built from TRBV27 and TRBJ2-7; D tentatively reads TRBD1 or TRBD2 (6 bases each). This sequence was found in a man aged 25-45 years with glioma. The sample here was PBMCs, taken from a glioma patient whose treatment included an IDH1 peptide vaccine. The CDR3 spells CASSLRDNSYEQYF. CDR3 in DNA: TGTGCCAGCAGTTTGCGGGACAACTCCTACGAGCAGTACTTC.